This T cell receptor beta chain was identified during a study of PD-1 blockade in classical Hodgkin lymphoma. Every patient experienced relapse after autologous stem cell transplantation, and brentuximab vedotin exposure varied. The data were produced by immunoSEQ multiplex PCR, yet TCRdb's version contains in-frame clones alone and is incomplete. The sample contains 24,000 or so clones, around 81% of which appear only once. Germline CDR1 MNHNY, CDR2 SVGAGI (reference sequence). Unmatched junction bases numbered 15, after V lost 6 bases and J lost 8 bases. The CDR3 has 16 residues. The study's findings and limits: Partial responders and progressors had significantly lower baseline TCR diversity. Compared with healthy donors, newly diagnosed patients reportedly showed lower baseline TCR diversity. Differences between repertoires have undefined causes, possibly disease activity or prior therapy.

As to this clone: Its cognate antigen is unknown.

The sample in question was peripheral blood mononuclear cells (PBMCs), obtained before the second cycle of nivolumab. The chain carries TRBV6-6 and TRBJ2-1, with 8 positions matching TRBD2. The receptor was derived from a human donor with classical Hodgkin lymphoma. The CDR3 sequence: CASSQQLAGLSDEQFF. As DNA, the CDR3 is TGTGCCAGCAGCCAACAATTAGCGGGATTGAGCGATGAGCAGTTCTTC.